Below are 15 T cell receptor beta chains sequenced from a single sample in a study of graft-versus-host responses after intestinal transplantation. Responder cells labeled with CFSE (around 200,000) were co-plated with irradiated stimulator cells labeled with violet dye (around 200,000). This table comes from immunoSEQ multiplex PCR, and its TCRdb copy is limited to in-frame clones, with some not included. The sample comprises 8,600 or so clones, approximately 26% of which are singletons, and roughly 5.3% rests with the top ten. Sequencing used alloreactive CD8+ T cells from a mixed lymphocyte reaction culture, obtained before transplantation. Described subset: CFSE-low proliferating T cells sorted from approximately 6-day pre-transplant mixed lymphocyte reaction (GvH or HvG direction). The source is a human patient who was an organ donor for intestinal transplantation.

In regard to this clone: Just one base apart from a much larger clone, this may be a read error. The V and J genes are TRBV11-3 and TRBJ2-7, with a tentative D call TRBD2 (5 bases). The CDR3 length is 14 residues. The V gene lost 5 bases and the J gene lost 3 bases, with 14 bases spanning the gap. From germline, CDR1 is SGHNT and CDR2 YENEEA. The chain's CDR3 is CASSTEELRYEQYF. The DNA for the CDR3 is TGTGCCAGCAGCACGGAGGAGCTCCGCTACGAGCAGTACTTC.

The genes are TRBV30 and TRBJ2-7; D is possibly TRBD2 (5 bases). V lost 0 bases and J 2 bases, leaving 8 bases between the germline ends. The CDR3 loop spans 13 amino acids. The germline CDR1 and CDR2 sequences are GTSNPN and SVGIG (reference sequence). The CDR3 sequence: CAWSVLGAYEQYF. The CDR3 DNA reads as TGTGCCTGGAGTGTACTCGGGGCCTACGAGCAGTACTTC.

A few counts support this clone. V is TRBV6-9 and J is TRBJ2-5; a weak D match, TRBD2 (7 bases). The J call is uncertain, as TRBJ2-7 better fits the DNA end. This CDR3 is built from 13 residues. Germline CDR1 MNHGY, CDR2 SVAAGI. Here the CDR3 DNA reads TGTGCCAGCAGTTACGGGGGGCTCTACGAGCAGTACTTC. Amino acids: CASSYGGLYEQYF.

The chain links TRBV11-1 to TRBJ1-3; 9 bases agree with TRBD1. Germline loops: CDR1 SGHAT, CDR2 FQDESV (reference sequence). There are 15 residues in the CDR3. The ends lost 4 bases at V and 0 bases at J; junction bases unmatched: 1. Here the CDR3 reads CASSSDRGSGNTIYF. The CDR3 nucleotides are TGTGCCAGCAGCTCGGACAGGGGCTCTGGAAACACCATATATTTT.

This clone turned up a few times. This chain uses TRBV10-3 with TRBJ1-1; D perhaps matches TRBD1 (5 bases). Trimming took off 3 bases at V and 0 bases at J, with 8 bases between the two ends. Germline CDR1 and CDR2: ENHRY and SYGVKD. This CDR3 region has 14 residues. The CDR3 DNA reads TGTGCCATCAGTGATGAGGGGATGAACACTGAAGCTTTCTTT. The encoded protein is CAISDEGMNTEAFF.

The V gene is TRBV5-6, the J gene TRBJ2-5; 10 bases fit TRBD1. J lost 0 bases, V lost 3 bases, and 14 bases had no gene match. Looked up from germline, CDR1 is SGHDT and CDR2 is YYEEEE. This CDR3 contains 19 residues. In DNA, the CDR3 is TGTGCCAGCAGCTACTGTGGATCCTCGGGACAGGGGTACCAAGAGACCCAGTACTTC. It specifies CASSYCGSSGQGYQETQYF.

This clone was recorded a few times. A far larger clone is just one base off, so this is likely a read error. CDR3: CASSQARPAYEQYF. CDR3 coding DNA: TGCGCCAGCAGCCAAGCTAGACCCGCCTACGAGCAGTACTTC. V usage is TRBV4-1 and J usage is TRBJ2-7; D remains ambiguous. Trimming shortened V by 1 base and J by 2 bases, and 9 bases separated the two germline ends. This CDR3 contains 14 residues. CDR1 is MGHRA and CDR2 is YSYEKL in the germline V gene.

The chain links TRBV27 to TRBJ2-1, with D hard to call. Germline V gives CDR1 MNHEY, CDR2 SMNVEV (reference sequence). This CDR3 region has 12 residues. V was trimmed by 5 bases and J by 4 bases, leaving 6 bases between them. The CDR3 here is CASSVPYNEQFF. In nucleotides, the CDR3 is TGTGCCAGCAGTGTACCTTACAATGAGCAGTTCTTC.

Concerning this clone itself: This likely reflects a read error, since a far larger clone is one base away. J is TRBJ1-3 and V is TRBV30, with D hard to call. The V gene's germline CDR1 is GTSNPN and CDR2 SVGIG (reference sequence). With 5 bases removed from V and 0 bases from J, the gap between germline ends came to 14 bases. The CDR3 consists of 15 residues. The CDR3 sequence: CAWDRVGGSGNTIYF. The DNA of the CDR3 is TGTGCCTGGGACCGAGTTGGCGGCTCTGGAAACACCATATATTTT.

This clone turned up a few times. Distinct nucleotide sequences in the sample also encode this CDR3. The chain is built from TRBV27 and TRBJ2-7; 11 nucleotides agree with TRBD1. V dropped 5 bases and J dropped 4; count of bases not matched to a gene: 4. CDR1 MNHEY and CDR2 SMNVEV come from the germline V gene (reference sequence). This CDR3 has 14 amino acids. This chain's CDR3 is CASSPGTGGYEQYF. Here the CDR3 DNA reads TGTGCCAGCAGTCCCGGGACAGGGGGTTACGAGCAGTACTTC.

The V gene is TRBV19, the J gene TRBJ2-2; perhaps TRBD2 as D (5 bases). Germline loops: CDR1 LNHDA, CDR2 SQIVND (reference sequence). Between the trimmed V and J ends, which lost 4 bases and 6 bases, there was a span of 9 bases. CDR3 length equals 13 residues. CDR3 DNA sequence: TGTGCCAGTAGTACAGACTATTCCGGGGAGCTGTTTTTT. Encoded protein: CASSTDYSGELFF.

DNA of the CDR3: TGCGCCAGCAGCGCGACTAGCGGGACTGAGCAGTTCTTC. Translated, it gives CASSATSGTEQFF. The J gene is TRBJ2-1, the V gene TRBV5-1; 11 positions match TRBD2. The germline V gene encodes CDR1 SGHRS and CDR2 YFSETQ. Losses at the gene ends were 4 bases for V and 9 bases for J; bases not matched to a gene: 3. This CDR3 spans 13 amino acids. Based on the CDR3 plus reference TRBV5-1 and TRBJ2-1, the full variable domain is KAGVTQTPRYLIKTRGQQVTLSCSPISGHRSVSWYQQTPGQGLQFLFEYFSETQRNKGNFPGRFSGRQFSNSRSEMNVSTLELGDSALYLCASSATSGTEQFFGPGTRLTVL.

The rearrangement links TRBV19 to TRBJ2-7, with D perhaps TRBD1 (6 bases). The germline V gene encodes CDR1 LNHDA and CDR2 SQIVND (reference sequence). The CDR3 covers 13 residues. V dropped 5 bases and J dropped 2 bases, with 10 bases sitting between them. The CDR3 nucleotides read TGTGCCAGTAGTCCTGGACAGACCTACGAGCAGTACTTC. Protein sequence: CASSPGQTYEQYF.

The chain employs TRBV5-4 and TRBJ2-7, with 8 positions matching TRBD1. The germline V gene encodes CDR1 SGHNT and CDR2 YYREEE (reference sequence). The CDR3 has 16 residues. V shed 1 base and J 0 bases; nucleotides not matched to a gene: 6. CDR3 amino acids: CASSLFPTGASYEQYF. DNA for the CDR3: TGTGCCAGCAGCTTGTTCCCGACAGGGGCCTCCTACGAGCAGTACTTC.

This clone appeared a single time. The chain is built from TRBV7-9 and TRBJ2-7, with D unresolved. Germline V CDR1 and CDR2: SEHNR, FQNEAQ (reference sequence). This CDR3 has 13 residues. Trimming shortened V by 5 bases and J by 1 base, and 9 bases separated the two germline ends. In DNA form, the CDR3 reads TGTGCCAGCAGCCTACCTGGGTCCTACGAGCAGTACTTC. Translated: CASSLPGSYEQYF.